The 22 T cell receptor beta chains below come from one sample, sequenced in a study of cytomegalovirus exposure and HLA in healthy donors. 60 Vbeta and 13 Jbeta primers were used in PCR. Sequencing was performed with immunoSEQ multiplex PCR; in TCRdb, only in-frame clones are kept and a portion is missing. Of about 200,000 clones listed, 65% to 80% are singletons. Material: PBMCs. The receptors derive from a man aged 50 or older in good health and CMV-seronegative.

V gene TRBV6-4 combines with J gene TRBJ2-1; a weak D match, TRBD2 (5 bases). CDR1 and CDR2 (germline): MRHNA, SNTAGT. The CDR3 length is 15 residues. V lost 8 bases and J lost 2, with 16 bases in between. In nucleotides, the CDR3 is TGTGCCAGCGGGAGAGCGGACGCCGCCTACAATGAGCAGTTCTTC. It yields the protein CASGRADAAYNEQFF.

This sequence joins TRBV5-1 and TRBJ2-3, with D tentatively TRBD1 (6 bases). This CDR3 has 14 amino acids. Germline V CDR1 and CDR2: SGHRS, YFSETQ. Trimming removed 4 bases from V and 2 bases from J, with 11 bases in between. The CDR3 DNA reads TGCGCCAGCAGCCAACAGGGAGCCACAGATACGCAGTATTTT. Protein sequence: CASSQQGATDTQYF.

This chain connects TRBV5-4 to TRBJ1-4; 7 bases agree with TRBD1. CDR3 length equals 12 residues. V gave up 3 bases and J gave up 8 bases; unmatched junction bases: 1. Per germline, CDR1 SGHNT and CDR2 YYREEE (reference sequence). The CDR3 nucleotides are TGTGCCAGCAGCTGGGACAGAGAAAAACTGTTTTTT. Translated: CASSWDREKLFF.

As for this clone: The sample contains more than one DNA sequence encoding this CDR3. The J gene is TRBJ1-1, the V gene TRBV20-1, with TRBD1 as a possible D gene (5 bases). CDR1 is DFQATT and CDR2 is SNEGSKA in the germline V gene (reference sequence). Trimming shortened V by 3 bases and J by 7 bases, and 9 bases separated the two germline ends. The CDR3 runs to 11 residues. DNA of the CDR3: TGCAGTGCTAGCGGGGGAGGTGAAGCTTTCTTT. The encoded protein is CSASGGGEAFF.

The chain carries TRBV30 and TRBJ1-4; a possible D gene is TRBD1 (6 bases). The germline V and J ends were trimmed by 3 bases and 0 bases, with 11 bases remaining between them. CDR3 size: 15 residues. Germline V CDR1 and CDR2: GTSNPN, SVGIG (reference sequence). Here the CDR3 reads CAWRDSPATNEKLFF. The CDR3 DNA reads TGTGCCTGGAGGGACAGCCCTGCAACTAATGAAAAACTGTTTTTT.

The chain recombines TRBV9 with TRBJ2-1; 9 bases line up with TRBD2. The germline CDR1 and CDR2 sequences are SGDLS and YYNGEE. This CDR3 is built from 17 residues. V lost 4 bases, J lost 7 bases, and 15 bases stayed unmatched. The DNA of the CDR3 is TGTGCCAGCAGCCCTTCTTTGGTGGGCGGGAGGGCAAATGAGCAGTTCTTC. Encoded protein: CASSPSLVGGRANEQFF.

In this sample, this clone turned up once. The rearrangement links TRBV5-1 to TRBJ2-3, with 14 bases fitting TRBD2. Germline trimming cut 4 bases from V and 2 bases from J; bases unmatched to any gene: 6. The CDR3 has 17 residues. The germline V gene encodes CDR1 SGHRS and CDR2 YFSETQ. The CDR3 loop reads CASSKGLAGVTTDTQYF. In DNA form, the CDR3 reads TGCGCCAGCAGCAAGGGACTAGCGGGAGTCACCACAGATACGCAGTATTTT.

The J gene is TRBJ2-7, the V gene TRBV18; a possible D gene is TRBD2 (5 bases). CDR3 size: 14 residues. Germline assignment: CDR1 KGHSH and CDR2 LQKENI. Trimming took off 0 bases at V and 1 base at J, with 7 bases between the two ends. DNA of the CDR3: TGTGCCAGCTCACCACCGGGAGTGTCCTACGAGCAGTACTTC. This sequence encodes CASSPPGVSYEQYF.

This chain connects TRBV28 to TRBJ2-5, with TRBD1 matching over 7 bases. Unmatched junction bases numbered 13, after V lost 6 bases and J lost 0 bases. Per germline, CDR1 MDHEN and CDR2 SYDVKM. This CDR3 comprises 17 residues. Written as DNA, the CDR3 is TGTGCCAGCAGCTTACGAAGGACAGGAAGAAACCAAGAGACCCAGTACTTC. This translates into CASSLRRTGRNQETQYF.

The chain couples TRBV6-5 to TRBJ1-4, with D possibly matching TRBD1 (6 bases). The CDR3 covers 16 residues. Trimming shortened V by 0 bases and J by 7 bases, and 15 bases separated the two germline ends. Germline V gene sequence: CDR1 MNHEY, CDR2 SVGAGI. The CDR3 is CASSYSMGHGPEKLFF. The DNA of the CDR3 is TGTGCCAGCAGTTACTCGATGGGACACGGACCTGAAAAACTGTTTTTT.

This chain uses TRBV6-5 with TRBJ1-3; D gene unclear. The CDR3 extends over 14 amino acids. V lost 6 bases and J lost 0, with 9 bases in between. Germline CDR1 and CDR2: MNHEY and SVGAGI. The CDR3 reads CASRPDNSGNTIYF. CDR3 sequence (DNA): TGTGCCAGCAGGCCCGACAACTCTGGAAACACCATATATTTT.

J is TRBJ2-1 and V is TRBV6-6; 8 bases align to TRBD2. This CDR3 is 15 amino acids long. In germline, CDR1 is MNHNY, CDR2 SVGAGI (reference sequence). Losses at the gene ends were 6 bases for V and 1 base for J; bases not matched to a gene: 5. CDR3 region: CASSATSGSYNEQFF. In DNA form, the CDR3 reads TGTGCCAGCAGCGCTACTAGCGGTTCCTACAATGAGCAGTTCTTC.

In this sample, this clone turned up once. V gene TRBV10-2 combines with J gene TRBJ2-3; 8 nucleotides agree with TRBD1. The CDR3 sequence is 15 residues long. Losses at the gene ends were 5 bases for V and 2 bases for J; bases not matched to a gene: 6. CDR1 and CDR2 (germline): WSHSY, SAAADI. The CDR3 region has the DNA TGCGCCAGCAGTAGACAGGGGCTACCCACAGATACGCAGTATTTT. Translation gives CASSRQGLPTDTQYF.

This chain uses TRBV30 with TRBJ1-3; D is ambiguous. Trimming removed 3 bases at V and 2 bases at J, with 23 bases between. CDR1 is GTSNPN and CDR2 is SVGIG in the germline V gene (reference sequence). The CDR3 covers 18 residues. The CDR3: CAWSAGARPLGAGNTIYF. The CDR3 nucleotides are TGTGCCTGGAGCGCGGGCGCCAGACCATTAGGCGCTGGAAACACCATATATTTT.

The V call is TRBV29-1, the J call TRBJ2-7, with no clear D. Trimming took off 3 bases at V and 4 bases at J, with 7 bases between the two ends. From germline, CDR1 is SQVTM and CDR2 ANQGSEA. The CDR3 runs to 11 residues. DNA of the CDR3: TGCAGCGTTGAGACGGGTTACGAGCAGTACTTC. Its translation is CSVETGYEQYF.

The V gene is TRBV28, the J gene TRBJ2-1; no clear D gene. The ends were cut back, 6 bases at V and 9 bases at J, with 9 bases in the middle. The CDR3 has 11 residues. CDR1 is MDHEN and CDR2 is SYDVKM in the germline V gene. CDR3 amino acids: CASRSNGEQFF. For the CDR3, the DNA is TGTGCCAGCAGGAGCAATGGTGAGCAGTTCTTC. The full variable domain, with the rest looked up from reference TRBV28 and TRBJ2-1, is DVKVTQSSRYLVKRTGEKVFLECVQDMDHENMFWYRQDPGLGLRLIYFSYDVKMKEKGDIPEGYSVSREKKERFSLILESASTNQTSMYLCASRSNGEQFFGPGTRLTVL.

The chain uses TRBV7-2 and TRBJ2-3; 8 bases fit TRBD2. CDR1 is SGHTA and CDR2 is FQGNSA in the germline V gene. The CDR3 runs 14 residues. With 4 bases clipped from V and 4 bases from J, the junction kept 4 bases outside the gene matches. CDR3: CASSSGGTSDTQYF. CDR3 coding DNA: TGTGCCAGCAGCTCGGGAGGGACTTCAGATACGCAGTATTTT.

This clone was recorded only once. The J gene is TRBJ1-1, the V gene TRBV10-3, with TRBD1 matching 11 bases. The CDR3 has 17 amino acids. Germline values: CDR1 ENHRY, CDR2 SYGVKD. With V trimmed by 6 bases and J by 2 bases, 11 bases remained unmatched. The CDR3 DNA reads as TGTGCCATCAGGGCCGGGACAGGGGGAATTGGTAACACTGAAGCTTTCTTT. This gives the protein CAIRAGTGGIGNTEAFF.

A note on this clone: Sequence at one end of the junction differs from germline and may be a read error. The rearrangement links TRBV9 to TRBJ2-6; a weak D match, TRBD1 (5 bases). CDR1 is SGDLS, CDR2 YYNGEE, per germline. CDR3 size: 15 residues. The CDR3 spells CASSNWKKGANGLTF. CDR3 nucleotides: TGTGCCAGCAGCAACTGGAAAAAAGGGGCCAACGGCCTGACTTTC.

V is TRBV5-1 and J is TRBJ2-5; D possibly corresponds to TRBD1 (6 bases). Germline V gene lookup returns CDR1 SGHRS and CDR2 YFSETQ. The V end was cut by 4 bases, the J end by 4 bases, with 17 bases between. There are 15 residues in the CDR3. The CDR3 loop reads CASSATGKGRETQYF. In DNA form, the CDR3 reads TGCGCCAGCAGCGCCACAGGGAAAGGACGAGAGACCCAGTACTTC.

The rearrangement links TRBV28 to TRBJ2-7, with 10 bases that match TRBD1. This CDR3 contains 15 residues. Per the germline V gene, CDR1 is MDHEN and CDR2 is SYDVKM. With V trimmed by 4 bases and J by 7 bases, 10 bases remained unmatched. The chain's CDR3 is CASSSSGTGAGEQYF. The CDR3 DNA reads as TGTGCCAGCAGTTCTTCCGGGACAGGGGCCGGGGAGCAGTACTTC.

The genes are TRBV12-5 and TRBJ2-1; 7 bases map to TRBD2. Germline V CDR1 and CDR2: LGHNT, FRNRAP. J gave up 9 bases and V 6 bases, and 11 bases lay outside the gene matches. The CDR3 covers 14 residues. The CDR3 region has the DNA TGTGCTAGTGGCCCCCAACCGGGAGGCATTGAGCAGTTCTTC. It yields the protein CASGPQPGGIEQFF.